This T cell receptor (beta chain) was profiled in a study of blood T cell repertoires in COVID-19. The repertoire was sequenced with immunoSEQ multiplex PCR; TCRdb's copy has only in-frame clones and lacks some. The sample has some 56,000 clones, around 67% seen once. The ends were cut back, 3 bases at V and 2 bases at J, with 18 bases in the middle. CDR1 and CDR2 from the germline V gene are MNHEY and SMNVEV (reference sequence). This CDR3 spans 17 amino acids. The sample consisted of peripheral blood. The V and J genes are TRBV27 and TRBJ2-3; TRBD1 is a possible D gene (6 bases). This receptor was obtained from a woman aged 45-60 years with active or convalescent COVID-19. As DNA, the CDR3 is TGTGCCAGCAGTTTGTACTACAGGGACGTCGCCACAGATACGCAGTATTTT. Protein sequence: CASSLYYRDVATDTQYF.